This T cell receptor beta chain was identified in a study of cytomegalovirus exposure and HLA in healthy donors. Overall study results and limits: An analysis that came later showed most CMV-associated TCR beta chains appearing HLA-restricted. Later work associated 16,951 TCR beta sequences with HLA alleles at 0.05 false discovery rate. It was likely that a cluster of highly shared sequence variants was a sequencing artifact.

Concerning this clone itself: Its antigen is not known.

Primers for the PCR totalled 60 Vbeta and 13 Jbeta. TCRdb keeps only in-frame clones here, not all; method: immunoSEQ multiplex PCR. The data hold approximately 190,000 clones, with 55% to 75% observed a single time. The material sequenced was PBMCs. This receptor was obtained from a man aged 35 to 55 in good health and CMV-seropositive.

CDR3 residues: CASSSLSSYNEQFF. CDR3 nucleotides: TGTGCCAGCAGTTCCCTGAGCTCCTACAATGAGCAGTTCTTC. The chain is built from TRBV27 and TRBJ2-1; no firm D call. The ends were cut back, 4 bases at V and 0 bases at J, with 7 bases in the middle. Germline lookup yields CDR1 MNHEY and CDR2 SMNVEV (reference sequence). The CDR3 covers 14 residues.